Here is one TCR beta chain with its context. Germline V gene lookup returns CDR1 SEHNR and CDR2 FQNEAQ (reference sequence). This CDR3 has 12 amino acids. Trimming stripped 4 bases from V and 8 bases from J, with 11 bases between. This specimen belongs to a study of blood T cell repertoires in COVID-19. Study-level information: The United States, Italy and Spain provided the acute and convalescent COVID-19 samples.

Participants were aged about 18 to 89 years from about two dozen US areas. Source study methods: It was from reference gene primer amplification that nucleated cell counts were estimated. Repertoires were generated with immunoSEQ multiplex PCR, while TCRdb's copy carries only in-frame clones and drops some. The V and J calls and clone size are taken from that table; D and trimming were inferred from the DNA. The sample yields hundreds of thousands of clones, approximately 80% seen once. This chain links TRBV7-9 with TRBJ1-2, with unresolved D. The sequencing input was PBMCs or T cells enriched from blood (not recorded which). The TCR comes from a man aged 25-40 years with acute COVID-19. The CDR3 bases are TGTGCCAGCAGCTCCGCGGTCGGCGGCTACACCTTC. Translated: CASSSAVGGYTF.